One sample yielded the 29 T cell receptor beta chains listed below, sequenced in a study of T cell clones after liver transplantation. Measured with immunoSEQ multiplex PCR; TCRdb has only the in-frame clones, and not every one. The table shows about 120,000 clones, with 90% occurring only once. This specimen was CD4+ T cells from blood, taken 12 months after liver transplant. Source of these receptors: a human patient who received a liver transplant. The T cells may partly be graft donor cells.

The rearrangement joins TRBV4-1 to TRBJ1-2, with 7 positions matching TRBD1. Germline V gene lookup returns CDR1 MGHRA and CDR2 YSYEKL. With V trimmed by 0 bases and J by 7 bases, 8 bases remained unmatched. This CDR3 contains 15 residues. The CDR3 bases are TGCGCCAGCAGCCAAGACAAAACAGGGGTGGTTGGCTACACCTTC. Protein sequence: CASSQDKTGVVGYTF.

Turning to this clone: This sample includes further DNA sequences coding for the same CDR3. The V gene is TRBV6-5, the J gene TRBJ1-3, with D possibly being TRBD1 (6 bases). The CDR3 extends over 15 amino acids. Trimming took 2 bases from V and 0 from J, leaving 8 bases between them. CDR1 and CDR2 (germline): MNHEY, SVGAGI. The CDR3 reads CASSYGGPSGNTIYF. The DNA of the CDR3 is TGTGCCAGCAGTTACGGGGGCCCCTCTGGAAACACCATATATTTT.

The chain couples TRBV4-2 to TRBJ2-1; D gene ambiguous. Germline V gene sequence: CDR1 LGHNA, CDR2 YNFKEQ. Deletions cut 0 bases from V and 5 bases from J, with 8 bases between. The CDR3 has 14 amino acids. The DNA for the CDR3 is TGTGCCAGCAGCCAAGAAGTGGCCAACAATGAGCAGTTCTTC. Amino acids: CASSQEVANNEQFF.

The V and J genes are TRBV5-1 and TRBJ1-2; perhaps TRBD1 as D (6 bases). The CDR3 runs 14 residues. The germline V gene encodes CDR1 SGHRS and CDR2 YFSETQ. The V end lost 8 bases, the J end lost 3 bases, and 17 bases lay between the germline ends. The CDR3 DNA reads TGCGCCAGTTTACGGGGGGCGGATCACTATGGCTACACCTTC. This translates into CASLRGADHYGYTF.

The gene calls are TRBV6-1 and TRBJ2-7; D perhaps matches TRBD1 (6 bases). Between the trimmed V and J ends, which lost 6 bases and 2 bases, there was a span of 14 bases. This CDR3 is 14 amino acids long. Germline V gives CDR1 MNHNS, CDR2 SASEGT. CDR3 region: CASRNRESTYEQYF. The CDR3 bases are TGTGCCAGCAGAAACAGGGAATCTACCTACGAGCAGTACTTC.

With respect to this clone: Other DNA sequences in the same sample also yield this CDR3. The CDR3 DNA reads TGTGCCAGCAGTGAACTGGGACAGGGAGGTGAGCAGTACTTC. Encoded protein: CASSELGQGGEQYF. The chain combines TRBV6-1 with TRBJ2-7; 9 nucleotides agree with TRBD1. J gave up 7 bases and V 2 bases, and 6 bases lay outside the gene matches. The germline V gene has CDR1 MNHNS and CDR2 SASEGT. The CDR3 is 14 amino acids.

The chain recombines TRBV5-1 with TRBJ2-7, with D unresolved. This CDR3 region has 11 residues. The V gene's germline CDR1 is SGHRS and CDR2 YFSETQ. Trimming took off 0 bases at V and 4 bases at J, with 2 bases between the two ends. The CDR3 DNA reads as TGCGCCAGCAGCTTGGAATACGAGCAGTACTTC. It yields the protein CASSLEYEQYF.

This CDR3 reads CTSSQEEQGAGGNQPQHF. DNA of the CDR3: TGCACCAGCAGCCAAGAGGAACAGGGGGCGGGCGGCAATCAGCCCCAGCATTTT. The J gene is TRBJ1-5, the V gene TRBV1; the table gives TRBD1 as D, unverified against the DNA. TRBV1 is a recognized pseudogene. The CDR3 is made up of 18 amino acids.

The rearrangement uses TRBV7-2 and TRBJ2-2, with 7 nucleotides matching TRBD1. The junction had 7 bases not matched to a gene; V was cut back by 4 bases and J by 2 bases. Germline V CDR1 and CDR2: SGHTA, FQGNSA. The CDR3 covers 16 residues. Here the CDR3 DNA reads TGTGCCAGCAGCTCACAAGACAGGGATAACACCGGGGAGCTGTTTTTT. Encoded protein: CASSSQDRDNTGELFF.

This clone is a singleton in its sample. The chain combines TRBV29-1 with TRBJ2-5; D is uncertain. CDR1 and CDR2 from the germline V gene are SQVTM and ANQGSEA. This CDR3 spans 13 amino acids. V was clipped by 3 bases and J by 5 bases, with 13 bases between them. CDR3 sequence reads: CSVDIVDGETQYF. CDR3 nucleotides: TGCAGCGTTGACATCGTGGACGGGGAGACCCAGTACTTC.

The CDR3 nucleotides are TGCGCCAGCAGCTTGGGAGGGCTCATAGGGGAGACCCAGTACTTC. It encodes CASSLGGLIGETQYF. The chain carries TRBV5-1 and TRBJ2-5; a weak D match, TRBD2 (5 bases). V gave up 0 bases and J gave up 5 bases, with 14 bases separating them. The CDR3 has 15 residues. The germline V gene has CDR1 SGHRS and CDR2 YFSETQ.

J is TRBJ2-7 and V is TRBV5-5; 10 nucleotides align to TRBD2. The germline gives CDR1 SGHKS, CDR2 YYEKEE (reference sequence). The V and J ends lost 0 bases and 3 bases, in that order; junction bases with no gene match: 6. The CDR3 loop spans 16 amino acids. The CDR3 loop reads CASSLDPSGSGYEQYF. The DNA of the CDR3 is TGTGCCAGCAGCTTGGATCCTAGCGGGAGTGGCTACGAGCAGTACTTC.

This chain connects TRBV11-2 to TRBJ1-1, with a weak D call TRBD1 (5 bases). The germline CDR1 and CDR2 sequences are SGHAT and FQNNGV. The CDR3 spans 15 residues. The V end lost 4 bases, the J end lost 1 base, and 13 bases lay between the germline ends. In DNA, the CDR3 is TGTGCCAGCAGCTACCTGGGGCGGGGGAACACTGAAGCTTTCTTT. It translates to CASSYLGRGNTEAFF. Full variable domain (missing parts from reference TRBV11-2 and TRBJ1-1): EAGVAQSPRYKIIEKRQSVAFWCNPISGHATLYWYQQILGQGPKLLIQFQNNGVVDDSQLPKDRFSAERLKGVDSTLKIQPAKLEDSAVYLCASSYLGRGNTEAFFGQGTRLTVV.

This chain uses TRBV30 with TRBJ2-7; unclear D gene. The CDR3 is 15 amino acids. Germline loops: CDR1 GTSNPN, CDR2 SVGIG (reference sequence). The V end lost 0 bases, the J end lost 3 bases, and 15 bases lay between the germline ends. The CDR3 coding sequence is TGTGCCTGGAGTGTACATCAACGGCTCATCTACGAGCAGTACTTC. This gives the protein CAWSVHQRLIYEQYF.

The chain carries TRBV7-9 and TRBJ2-7, with TRBD2 identical over 8 bases. The CDR3 consists of 14 residues. The V gene end was trimmed by 2 bases and the J gene end by 6 bases; junction bases not matched to a gene: 6. In germline, CDR1 is SEHNR, CDR2 FQNEAQ (reference sequence). The CDR3 spells CASSLRELAVEQYF. CDR3 DNA: TGTGCCAGCAGCTTAAGGGAACTAGCGGTCGAGCAGTACTTC. Complete variable domain (other parts from reference TRBV7-9 and TRBJ2-7): DTGVSQNPRHKITKRGQNVTFRCDPISEHNRLYWYRQTLGQGPEFLTYFQNEAQLEKSRLLSDRFSAERPKGSFSTLEIQRTEQGDSAMYLCASSLRELAVEQYFGPGTRLTVT.

This chain connects TRBV28 to TRBJ2-1, with 9 nucleotides matching TRBD1. CDR1 and CDR2 (germline): MDHEN, SYDVKM. Losses at the gene ends were 3 bases for V and 5 bases for J; bases not matched to a gene: 11. CDR3 length equals 17 residues. In DNA form, the CDR3 reads TGTGCCAGCAGTTTTCCTGTGGGGACAGGGTTCGACAATGAGCAGTTCTTC. Translation: CASSFPVGTGFDNEQFF.

This chain connects TRBV18 to TRBJ1-4; D uncertain. V was pared by 6 bases and J by 6 bases, with 8 bases between. The CDR3 sequence is 12 residues long. CDR1 is KGHSH, CDR2 LQKENI, per germline. The CDR3 reads CASSPGDEKLFF. CDR3 nucleotide sequence: TGTGCCAGCTCTCCTGGGGATGAAAAACTGTTTTTT. The variable domain in full, completed from reference TRBV18 and TRBJ1-4, reads NAGVMQNPRHLVRRRGQEARLRCSPMKGHSHVYWYRQLPEEGLKFMVYLQKENIIDESGMPKERFSAEFPKEGPSILRIQQVVRGDSAAYFCASSPGDEKLFFGSGTQLSVL.

The chain couples TRBV28 to TRBJ2-1, with TRBD1 identical over 8 bases. The CDR3 contains 18 residues. V lost 2 bases to trimming and J lost 3 bases; unmatched junction nucleotides: 12. CDR1 is MDHEN and CDR2 is SYDVKM in the germline V gene. CDR3 residues: CASSLMESDRAIYNEQFF. The CDR3 nucleotides are TGTGCCAGCAGTTTAATGGAGTCGGACAGGGCAATCTACAATGAGCAGTTCTTC.

The chain employs TRBV7-8 and TRBJ1-5; 7 bases match TRBD1. The J segment lost 2 bases and the V segment lost 6 bases, leaving 7 bases of the junction unmatched. The CDR3 is made up of 15 amino acids. The V gene's germline CDR1 is SGHVS and CDR2 FQNEAQ. CDR3 in DNA: TGTGCCAGCAGTTACCGAGGGGGCGGCAATCAGCCCCAGCATTTT. Its protein is CASSYRGGGNQPQHF. The whole variable domain, filled in from reference TRBV7-8 and TRBJ1-5, reads GAGVSQSPRYKVAKRGQDVALRCDPISGHVSLFWYQQALGQGPEFLTYFQNEAQLDKSGLPSDRFFAERPEGSVSTLKIQRTQQEDSAVYLCASSYRGGGNQPQHFGDGTRLSIL.

This chain uses TRBV30 with TRBJ2-3; either TRBD1 or TRBD2 may supply D (5 bases each). Trimming removed 3 bases from V and 8 bases from J, with 18 bases in between. The CDR3 consists of 14 residues. CDR1 and CDR2 from the germline V gene are GTSNPN and SVGIG (reference sequence). The DNA for the CDR3 is TGTGCCTGGAGCTCCCTTGCAGCGAGGGGTACGCAGTATTTT. As protein: CAWSSLAARGTQYF.

Note on this clone: This sample also contains other DNA sequences that code for the same CDR3. The chain links TRBV5-1 to TRBJ2-5; D remains ambiguous. V was clipped by 4 bases and J by 0 bases, with 4 bases between them. Germline loops: CDR1 SGHRS, CDR2 YFSETQ. CDR3 length equals 12 residues. The CDR3 coding sequence is TGCGCCAGCAGCCCCAACCAAGAGACCCAGTACTTC. Encoded protein: CASSPNQETQYF. Full variable domain (rest looked up from reference TRBV5-1 and TRBJ2-5): KAGVTQTPRYLIKTRGQQVTLSCSPISGHRSVSWYQQTPGQGLQFLFEYFSETQRNKGNFPGRFSGRQFSNSRSEMNVSTLELGDSALYLCASSPNQETQYFGPGTRLLVL.

The V call is TRBV6-5, the J call TRBJ1-3, with D unclear. CDR1 is MNHEY and CDR2 is SVGAGI in the germline V gene. Trimming took off 2 bases at V and 1 base at J, with 3 bases between the two ends. The CDR3 loop spans 13 amino acids. CDR3 bases: TGTGCCAGCAGTTACATATCTGGAAACACCATATATTTT. Translation: CASSYISGNTIYF.

This clone was picked up a small number of times. This rearrangement joins TRBV18 to TRBJ1-2, with unresolved D. CDR1 is KGHSH and CDR2 is LQKENI in the germline V gene. The CDR3 loop spans 15 amino acids. Trimming took 1 base from V and 1 from J, leaving 10 bases between them. The CDR3 loop is CASSPQRGSNYGYTF. The CDR3 DNA follows: TGTGCCAGCTCACCACAACGAGGGAGTAACTATGGCTACACCTTC.

The rearrangement uses TRBV27 and TRBJ1-1, with 9 bases that match TRBD1. Looked up from germline, CDR1 is MNHEY and CDR2 is SMNVEV (reference sequence). The CDR3 consists of 14 residues. V lost 5 bases and J lost 5; bases outside the gene matches: 6. CDR3 bases: TGTGCCAGCAGTCCGACAGGGGGGGTAACTGAAGCTTTCTTT. Amino acid sequence: CASSPTGGVTEAFF.

The V and J genes are TRBV5-6 and TRBJ2-5; 9 bases are shared with TRBD2. The J segment lost 5 bases and the V segment lost 2 bases, leaving 7 bases of the junction unmatched. This CDR3 spans 15 amino acids. Germline V CDR1 and CDR2: SGHDT, YYEEEE. CDR3 coding DNA: TGTGCCAGCAGCTTAGTTAGCGGGAGTCCGGAGACCCAGTACTTC. Translated: CASSLVSGSPETQYF.

The CDR3 sequence is CASMKPGTSGAQSYQETQYF. Here the CDR3 DNA reads TGTGCCAGCATGAAACCCGGGACTAGCGGGGCCCAAAGCTACCAAGAGACCCAGTACTTC. The V and J genes are TRBV2 and TRBJ2-5; 13 nucleotides line up with TRBD2. This CDR3 region has 20 residues. Per the germline V gene, CDR1 is SNHLY and CDR2 is FYNNEI. V lost 7 bases, J lost 0 bases, and 17 bases stayed unmatched.

V usage is TRBV5-4 and J usage is TRBJ2-5; 12 positions match TRBD2. CDR1 is SGHNT, CDR2 YYREEE, per germline (reference sequence). CDR3 size: 16 residues. The V segment lost 1 base and the J segment 2 bases; nucleotides outside the gene matches: 3. CDR3 protein: CASSLRLAGAQETQYF. CDR3 bases: TGTGCCAGCAGCTTGAGACTAGCGGGAGCACAAGAGACCCAGTACTTC. The full variable domain, completed using reference TRBV5-4 and TRBJ2-5, is ETGVTQSPTHLIKTRGQQVTLRCSSQSGHNTVSWYQQALGQGPQFIFQYYREEENGRGNFPPRFSGLQFPNYSSELNVNALELDDSALYLCASSLRLAGAQETQYFGPGTRLLVL.

The chain links TRBV28 to TRBJ1-3, with unresolved D. There are 14 residues in the CDR3. Trimming removed 2 bases from V and 1 base from J, with 6 bases in between. CDR1 MDHEN and CDR2 SYDVKM come from the germline V gene. The CDR3 region is CASSLAGSGNTIYF. CDR3 DNA: TGTGCCAGCAGTTTAGCAGGTTCTGGAAACACCATATATTTT.

The rearrangement uses TRBV30 and TRBJ2-4; 8 bases align to TRBD1. J was trimmed by 5 bases and V by 5 bases; bases with no gene match: 11. This CDR3 region has 15 residues. Germline lookup yields CDR1 GTSNPN and CDR2 SVGIG (reference sequence). This CDR3 is CAWSIGQGAQNIQYF. In nucleotides, the CDR3 is TGTGCCTGGTCAATTGGGCAGGGGGCCCAAAACATTCAGTACTTC.